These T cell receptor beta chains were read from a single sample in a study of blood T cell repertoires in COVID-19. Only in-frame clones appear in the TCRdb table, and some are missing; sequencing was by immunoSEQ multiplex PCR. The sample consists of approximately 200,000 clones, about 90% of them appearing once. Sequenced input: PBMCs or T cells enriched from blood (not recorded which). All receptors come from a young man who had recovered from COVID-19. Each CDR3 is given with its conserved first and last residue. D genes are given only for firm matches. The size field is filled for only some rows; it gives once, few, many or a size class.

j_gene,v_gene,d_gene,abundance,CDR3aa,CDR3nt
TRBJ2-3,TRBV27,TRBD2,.,CASSLYLAGTDTQYF,TGTGCCAGCAGTTTATATCTAGCGGGGACAGATACGCAGTATTTT
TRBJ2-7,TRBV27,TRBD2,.,CASSQPGLGGREQYF,TGTGCCAGCAGTCAACCTGGACTAGGAGGTCGCGAGCAGTACTTC
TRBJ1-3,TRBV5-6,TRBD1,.,CASSFGDRGRNTIYF,TGTGCCAGCAGCTTCGGGGACAGGGGGCGAAACACCATATATTTT
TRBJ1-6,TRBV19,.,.,CASRSGLGGSSYNSPLHF,TGTGCCAGTAGGAGCGGCTTGGGGGGGAGCTCCTATAATTCACCCCTCCACTTT
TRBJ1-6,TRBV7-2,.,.,CASSLFDWGDSYNSPLHF,TGTGCCAGCAGCTTATTCGATTGGGGGGACTCGTATAATTCACCCCTCCACTTT
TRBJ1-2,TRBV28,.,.,CASSLGGTYGYTF,TGTGCCAGCAGTTTAGGAGGGACCTATGGCTACACCTTC
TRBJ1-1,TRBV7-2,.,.,CASNTGWSTEAFF,TGTGCCAGCAATACAGGGTGGAGCACTGAAGCTTTCTTT
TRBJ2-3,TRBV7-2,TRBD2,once,CASSLRTSGGSDTQYF,TGTGCCAGCAGCTTGAGGACTAGCGGGGGGTCAGATACGCAGTATTTT
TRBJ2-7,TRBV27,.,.,CASSSYRDGHEQYF,TGTGCCAGCAGTTCCTACAGGGATGGGCACGAGCAGTACTTC
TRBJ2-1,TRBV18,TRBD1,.,CASSRGQQNEQFF,TGTGCCAGCTCACGGGGACAGCAGAATGAGCAGTTCTTC
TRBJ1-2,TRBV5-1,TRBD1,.,CASSLAGQQTGGYTF,TGCGCCAGCAGCTTGGCGGGACAGCAAACGGGGGGCTACACCTTC
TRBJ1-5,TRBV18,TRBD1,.,CASSPVGQGRTNQPQHF,TGTGCCAGCTCACCGGTTGGACAGGGGAGGACGAATCAGCCCCAGCATTTT
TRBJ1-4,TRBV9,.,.,CASSPAGFEKLFF,TGTGCCAGCAGTCCCGCAGGGTTTGAAAAACTGTTTTTT
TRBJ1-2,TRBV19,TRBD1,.,CASIPTGRYGYTF,TGTGCCAGTATTCCGACAGGGCGGTATGGCTACACCTTC
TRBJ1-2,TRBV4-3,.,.,CASSQEGVYGYTF,TGCGCCAGCAGCCAAGAAGGGGTCTATGGCTACACCTTC
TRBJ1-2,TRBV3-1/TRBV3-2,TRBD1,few,CASSLRAGQGADGYTF,TGTGCCAGCAGCCTCAGGGCGGGACAGGGGGCGGATGGCTACACCTTC
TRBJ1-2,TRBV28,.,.,CASSRGEGYGYTF,TGTGCCAGCAGTAGGGGGGAGGGCTATGGCTACACCTTC
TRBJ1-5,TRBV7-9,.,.,CASSLDSFSNQPQHF,TGTGCCAGCAGCTTAGACAGCTTTAGCAATCAGCCCCAGCATTTT
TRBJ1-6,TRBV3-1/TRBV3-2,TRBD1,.,CASSPPGQGNSPLHF,TGTGCCAGCAGCCCTCCGGGACAGGGGAATTCACCCCTCCACTTT
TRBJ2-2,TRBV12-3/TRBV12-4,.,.,CASSQGARELFF,TGTGCCAGCAGTCAAGGGGCCCGGGAGCTGTTTTTT